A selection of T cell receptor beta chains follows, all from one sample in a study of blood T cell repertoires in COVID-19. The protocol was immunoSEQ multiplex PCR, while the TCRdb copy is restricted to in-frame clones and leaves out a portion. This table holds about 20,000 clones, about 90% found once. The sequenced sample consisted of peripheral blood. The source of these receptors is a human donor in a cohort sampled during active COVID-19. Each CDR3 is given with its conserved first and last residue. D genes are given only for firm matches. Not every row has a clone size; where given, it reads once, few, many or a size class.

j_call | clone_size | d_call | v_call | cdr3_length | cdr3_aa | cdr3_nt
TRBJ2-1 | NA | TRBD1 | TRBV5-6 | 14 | CASRTQGARNEQFF | TGTGCCAGCAGAACACAGGGGGCTAGGAATGAGCAGTTCTTC
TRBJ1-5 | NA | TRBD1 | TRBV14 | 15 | CASSLGGTSNQPQHF | TGTGCCAGCAGCCTAGGGGGCACGAGCAATCAGCCCCAGCATTTT
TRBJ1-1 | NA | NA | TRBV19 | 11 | CASRLNTEAFF | TGTGCCAGCCGTTTGAACACTGAAGCTTTCTTT
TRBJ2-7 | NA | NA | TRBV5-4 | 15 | CASSLSLAGSYEQYF | TGTGCCAGCAGCTTGAGCCTAGCAGGATCCTACGAGCAGTACTTC
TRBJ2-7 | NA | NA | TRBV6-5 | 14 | CASTLDEGSYEQYF | TGTGCCAGCACCCTAGACGAAGGCTCCTACGAGCAGTACTTC
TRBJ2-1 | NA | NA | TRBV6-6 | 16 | CASSYGRGGADNEQFF | TGTGCCAGCAGTTACGGTAGGGGAGGTGCGGACAATGAGCAGTTCTTC
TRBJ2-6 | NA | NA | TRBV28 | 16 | CASSLGQSSGANVLTF | TGTGCCAGCAGTTTGGGGCAGTCGTCTGGGGCCAACGTCCTGACTTTC
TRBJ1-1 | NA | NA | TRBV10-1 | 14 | CASSQDFQTTEAFF | TGCGCCAGCAGCCAGGACTTTCAAACCACTGAAGCTTTCTTT
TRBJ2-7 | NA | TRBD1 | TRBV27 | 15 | CASSWGTGSSYEQYF | TGTGCCAGCAGTTGGGGGACAGGGAGCTCCTACGAGCAGTACTTC
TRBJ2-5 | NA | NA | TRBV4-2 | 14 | CASSQVGGSETQYF | TGTGCCAGCAGCCAAGTAGGGGGAAGTGAGACCCAGTACTTC
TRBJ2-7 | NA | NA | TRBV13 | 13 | CASSRDNSYEQYF | TGTGCCAGCAGCCGTGACAATTCCTACGAGCAGTACTTC
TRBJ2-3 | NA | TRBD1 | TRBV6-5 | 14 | CASVRDRGTDTQYF | TGTGCCAGCGTCCGGGACAGGGGAACAGATACGCAGTATTTT
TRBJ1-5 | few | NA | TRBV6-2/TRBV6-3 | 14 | CASSRVGGGQPQHF | TGTGCCAGCAGCCGTGTCGGGGGAGGCCAGCCCCAGCATTTT
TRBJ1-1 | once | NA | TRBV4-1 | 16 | CASSQEHGPMNTEAFF | TGCGCCAGCAGCCAAGAACATGGGCCCATGAACACTGAAGCTTTCTTT
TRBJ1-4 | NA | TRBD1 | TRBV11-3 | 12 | CASSLVTDRGRF | TGTGCCAGCAGCTTAGTTACCGACAGGGGAAGGTTT
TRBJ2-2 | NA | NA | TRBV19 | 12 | CATTRWTGELFF | TGTGCCACTACCAGGTGGACCGGGGAGCTGTTTTTT
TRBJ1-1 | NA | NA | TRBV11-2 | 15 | CASSLLVILNTEAFF | TGTGCCAGCAGCTTACTAGTCATCCTAAACACTGAAGCTTTCTTT
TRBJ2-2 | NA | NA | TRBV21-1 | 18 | CASSRHGETGDRTGELFF | TGTGCCAGCAGCCGACATGGGGAGACAGGGGATCGAACCGGGGAGCTGTTTTTT
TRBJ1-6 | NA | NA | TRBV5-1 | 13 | CASSSGYNSPLHF | TGCGCCAGCAGCTCAGGATATAATTCACCCCTCCACTTT
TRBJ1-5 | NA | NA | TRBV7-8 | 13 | CASSRGNNQPQHF | TGTGCCAGCAGCAGGGGTAACAATCAGCCCCAGCATTTT
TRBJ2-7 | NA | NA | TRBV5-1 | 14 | CASSLDRASYEQYF | TGCGCCAGCAGCTTAGACAGAGCTTCCTACGAGCAGTACTTC
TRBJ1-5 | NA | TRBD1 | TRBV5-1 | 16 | CASSSGTGGANQPQHF | TGCGCCAGCAGCTCCGGGACAGGGGGCGCAAATCAGCCCCAGCATTTT
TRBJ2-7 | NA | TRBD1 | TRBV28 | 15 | CASSRPGQGMYEQYF | TGTGCCAGCAGTCGACCGGGACAGGGGATGTACGAGCAGTACTTC
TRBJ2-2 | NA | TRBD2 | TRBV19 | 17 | CASSIDAAGGGTGELFF | TGTGCCAGTAGTATAGATGCTGCGGGAGGAGGGACCGGGGAGCTGTTTTTT
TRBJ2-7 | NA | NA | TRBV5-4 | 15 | CASSLVRAIAEEQYF | TGTGCCAGCAGCTTGGTCAGGGCGATCGCCGAGGAGCAGTACTTC
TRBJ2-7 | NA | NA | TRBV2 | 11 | CASSLQIQQYF | TGTGCCAGCAGTTTACAGATCCAACAGTACTTC
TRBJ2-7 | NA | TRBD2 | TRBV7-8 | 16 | CASSHRGGSGSYEQYF | TGTGCCAGCAGCCATCGCGGCGGGAGCGGGTCCTACGAGCAGTACTTC
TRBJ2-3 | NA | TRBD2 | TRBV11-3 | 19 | CASTPTRDYPCLATDTQYF | TGTGCCAGCACTCCAACCCGGGACTATCCCTGTTTGGCCACAGATACGCAGTATTTT
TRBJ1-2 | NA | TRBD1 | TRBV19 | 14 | CASSVRQGATGYTF | TGTGCCAGTAGTGTCAGACAGGGGGCGACTGGCTACACCTTC
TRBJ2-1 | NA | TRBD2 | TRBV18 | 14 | CASSPGLVGIEQFF | TGTGCCAGCTCACCCGGACTAGTTGGGATTGAGCAGTTCTTC
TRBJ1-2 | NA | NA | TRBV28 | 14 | CASSMRTASYGYTF | TGTGCCAGCAGTATGAGGACAGCAAGCTATGGCTACACCTTC
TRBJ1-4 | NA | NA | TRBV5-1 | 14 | CASSFSGGNEKLFF | TGCGCCAGCAGCTTCAGCGGGGGCAATGAAAAACTGTTTTTT
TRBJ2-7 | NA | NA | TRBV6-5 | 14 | CASSGGRPPEEQYF | TGTGCCAGCTCTGGAGGGAGGCCCCCCGAGGAGCAGTACTTC
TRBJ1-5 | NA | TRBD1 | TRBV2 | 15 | CASTRTGGADQPQHF | TGTGCCAGCACTAGAACAGGGGGTGCCGATCAGCCCCAGCATTTT
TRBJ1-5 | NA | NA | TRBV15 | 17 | CATSRDPGQYSNQPQHF | TGTGCCACCAGCAGAGATCCTGGACAGTATAGCAATCAGCCCCAGCATTTT
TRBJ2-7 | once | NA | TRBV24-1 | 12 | CATSGGGYEQYF | TGTGCCACCAGTGGAGGGGGTTACGAGCAGTACTTC
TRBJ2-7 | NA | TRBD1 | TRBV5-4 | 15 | CASSKGQIYSYEQYF | TGTGCCAGCAGCAAGGGACAGATTTACTCCTACGAGCAGTACTTC
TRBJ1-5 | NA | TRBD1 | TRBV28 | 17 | CASRTNQGASGNQPQHF | TGTGCCAGCAGAACCAATCAGGGGGCGAGCGGCAATCAGCCCCAGCATTTT
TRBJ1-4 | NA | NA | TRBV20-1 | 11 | CSAGLSEKLFF | TGCAGTGCTGGGCTCAGTGAAAAACTGTTTTTT
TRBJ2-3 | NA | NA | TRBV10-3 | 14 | CAISEERGTDTQYF | TGTGCCATCAGTGAGGAGCGAGGCACAGATACGCAGTATTTT
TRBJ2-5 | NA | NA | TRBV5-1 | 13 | CASYNTRQETQYF | TGCGCCAGCTACAACACCCGTCAAGAGACCCAGTACTTC